This T cell receptor (beta chain) was found in a study of tumor and adjacent non-tumor tissue in lung cancer. Study details: Samples averaged roughly 4.2 million productive TCRbeta reads each.

TCRbeta libraries were built with three rounds of nested PCR, modified from ARM-PCR. Each CDR3 protein is one row after TCRdb ran MiXCR on the multiplex PCR reads. The sample records 110,000 or so distinct CDR3 sequences, over 55% being singletons. Study observations and caveats: Compared with tumor, normal lung showed significantly lower TCR diversity.

V lost 3 bases, J lost 2 bases, and 17 bases lay in between. The CDR3 is 16 amino acids. CDR1 and CDR2 (germline): DFQATT, SNEGSKA (reference sequence). RNA was extracted from bulk tissue without any cell sorting. More than 3 cm separated this lung sample from the edge of the tumor. Details on this clonotype: Its antigen remains unknown.

This chain joins TRBV20-1 and TRBJ2-1, with a tentative D call TRBD2 (6 bases). The TCR was taken from a man in his 60s with non-small cell lung cancer. The specimen was distant non-tumor lung tissue. The DNA of the CDR3 is TGCAGTGCTAGTGGTACGCGGGGTGGGGCCTACAATGAGCAGTTCTTC. It specifies CSASGTRGGAYNEQFF.